This T cell receptor beta chain is from a study of shared clonotypes between healthy human individuals. The CDR3 is 17 amino acids. The germline CDR1 and CDR2 sequences are SGHNT and YYREEE (reference sequence). Whole-study findings and limits: Despite large depth, rarefaction showed incomplete sorted-subset sequencing.

Assay: immunoSEQ multiplex PCR; the TCRdb copy retains only in-frame clones and omits some. The sample carries 600,000 to 750,000 clones, less than 80% recorded once. The table lists this clone with a count of one. Its antigen is not known. At one boundary the junction diverges from the germline segment, which might be a read error. Sequencing was carried out using memory CD4+ T cells sorted from blood. As for subset: CD45RA-negative fraction. The chain carries TRBV5-4 and TRBJ2-7, with D possibly matching TRBD2 (7 bases). This TCR was recovered from a woman in her thirties in good health. DNA for the CDR3: TGCGCCAGCAGCCAAGAATTAGGTACCGGGGGGCCCTACGAGCAGTACTTC. Translated, it gives CASSQELGTGGPYEQYF.